Listed here are 22 T cell receptor beta chains from one sample, sequenced in a study of T cell clusters in autoimmune cytopenias. Some 39,000 genome equivalents of blood DNA were amplified for TRB. Multiplex touch-down PCR amplified TRB using TRB-A and TRB-B pools in one tube. TCRdb reprocessed the multiplex PCR reads, with one entry per CDR3 protein and no DNA. This specimen shows roughly 4,500 distinct CDR3 sequences; the ten leading clones hold roughly 15%. The sequencing sample was made of peripheral blood. The receptors here all came from a human donor with an autoimmune cytopenia or autoimmune hepatitis (not recorded which).

The genes are TRBV19 and TRBJ2-7; as DNA is missing, the TRBD1 call by TCRdb cannot be tested. From germline, CDR1 is LNHDA and CDR2 SQIVND (reference sequence). The CDR3 extends over 15 amino acids. This CDR3 reads CASSIPGQGIYEQYF.

This clonotype ranks as medium-sized (0.01 to 0.1%) in terms of frequency. This chain joins TRBV7-9 and TRBJ2-7; TCRdb's D call, TRBD1, is unchecked because there is no DNA. This CDR3 is 14 amino acids long. Germline lookup yields CDR1 SEHNR and CDR2 FQNEAQ (reference sequence). This CDR3 is CASSWTGLVIEQYF.

This chain joins TRBV27 and TRBJ2-2; TCRdb picks TRBD2, but there is no DNA to check that call. This CDR3 contains 15 residues. The germline V gene has CDR1 MNHEY and CDR2 SMNVEV (reference sequence). CDR3 residues: CASSRAGAWAGELFF.

The chain employs TRBV6-2 or TRBV6-3 and TRBJ2-2. Germline assignment: CDR1 MNHEY and CDR2 SVGEGT. This CDR3 region has 16 residues. CDR3 in amino acids: CASSLLDLANTGELFF.

J is TRBJ1-2 and V is TRBV19. The CDR3 totals 16 residues. Germline loops: CDR1 LNHDA, CDR2 SQIVND (reference sequence). The CDR3 sequence: CASSIVGGPPNYGYTF.

By frequency, this clonotype is medium-sized. The chain couples TRBV29-1 to TRBJ2-2. CDR1 and CDR2 (germline): SQVTM, ANQGSEA. The CDR3 has 12 residues. This chain's CDR3 is CSVAGNTGELFF.

CDR3 sequence reads: CASSLGAGYGELFF. The rearrangement links TRBV12-3 or TRBV12-4 to TRBJ2-2; TCRdb reports TRBD1, a call that lacks DNA to check it against. CDR3 size: 14 residues.

This clonotype ranks as medium-sized (0.01 to 0.1%) in terms of frequency. The gene calls are TRBV30 and TRBJ1-2; the D call from TCRdb, TRBD1, cannot be confirmed without DNA. Germline-derived CDR1 and CDR2 are GTSNPN and SVGIG (reference sequence). The CDR3 sequence is 12 residues long. CDR3 sequence: CAWSLQTGGYTF.

V is TRBV5-1 and J is TRBJ2-1; checking the TCRdb D call of TRBD1 is not possible without DNA. CDR1 and CDR2 (germline): SGHRS, YFSETQ. CDR3 size: 16 residues. The CDR3 loop is CASSLGSGEVWNEQFF.

V and J are TRBV19 and TRBJ2-5; the D gene TCRdb calls, TRBD1, cannot be checked with no DNA. CDR1 is LNHDA, CDR2 SQIVND, per germline (reference sequence). The CDR3 spans 13 residues. CDR3 sequence: CASSEQGRETQYF.

V usage is TRBV6-2 or TRBV6-3 and J usage is TRBJ1-1. The CDR3 extends over 13 amino acids. The germline gives CDR1 MNHEY, CDR2 SVGEGT. CDR3 amino acids: CASSMDWNTEAFF.

Its frequency marks this clonotype as medium-sized. This chain's CDR3 is CASSEGNSGANVLTF. V is TRBV6-1 and J is TRBJ2-6. The CDR3 runs 15 residues. In germline, CDR1 is MNHNS, CDR2 SASEGT.

V and J are TRBV6-2 or TRBV6-3 and TRBJ1-5; TCRdb indicates TRBD1, and absent DNA this call remains unverified. The CDR3 has 16 amino acids. Germline CDR1 MNHEY, CDR2 SVGEGT. The CDR3 is CASSKRGWVGNQPQHF.

This clonotype shows up as medium-sized by frequency. The V gene is TRBV19, the J gene TRBJ1-2; TCRdb names TRBD1, which stays unverified in the absence of DNA. Germline V gene lookup returns CDR1 LNHDA and CDR2 SQIVND (reference sequence). CDR3 length equals 14 residues. CDR3 in amino acids: CASSSPGGSYGYTF.

The chain employs TRBV27 and TRBJ2-2. Germline CDR1 and CDR2: MNHEY and SMNVEV (reference sequence). This CDR3 has 13 amino acids. CDR3 sequence: CASSLPGAGELFF.

CDR3: CASNPGQITGELFF. J is TRBJ2-2 and V is TRBV12-3 or TRBV12-4; TCRdb names TRBD1, which stays unverified in the absence of DNA. The CDR3 length is 14 residues.

CDR3 residues: CASSLALGYQETQYF. This chain connects TRBV5-4 to TRBJ2-5. This CDR3 has 15 amino acids. Germline CDR1 SGHNT, CDR2 YYREEE (reference sequence).

The chain employs TRBV7-9 and TRBJ2-7. CDR1 and CDR2 (germline): SEHNR, FQNEAQ (reference sequence). This CDR3 region has 13 residues. CDR3 protein: CASSFAGSAEQYF.

The genes are TRBV24-1 and TRBJ2-2; TCRdb calls TRBD1, which cannot be checked without DNA. There are 14 residues in the CDR3. CDR1 and CDR2 (germline): KGHDR, SFDVKD. CDR3 residues: CATSDLGQAGELFF.

The gene calls are TRBV12-3 or TRBV12-4 and TRBJ2-1; TCRdb's D gene call, TRBD2, goes unchecked for lack of DNA. The CDR3 loop spans 14 amino acids. The CDR3 region is CASSFRERRNEQFF.

This chain links TRBV19 with TRBJ2-5; TCRdb returns TRBD1, unconfirmable since there is no DNA. The CDR3 has 20 amino acids. Germline V lookup: CDR1 LNHDA, CDR2 SQIVND (reference sequence). CDR3 sequence: CASSIDRGARGRGGIETQYF. The variable domain in full, completed from reference TRBV19 and TRBJ2-5, reads DGGITQSPKYLFRKEGQNVTLSCEQNLNHDAMYWYRQDPGQGLRLIYYSQIVNDFQKGDIAEGYSVSREKKESFPLTVTSAQKNPTAFYLCASSIDRGARGRGGIETQYFGPGTRLLVL.

This chain joins TRBV27 and TRBJ2-5; TCRdb's assignment of TRBD1 cannot be checked, as there is no DNA. In germline, CDR1 is MNHEY, CDR2 SMNVEV (reference sequence). The CDR3 is 15 residues long. This CDR3 is CASSPLQGALGTQYF.